The rows below give T cell receptor beta chains drawn from one sample of a study of shared clonotypes between healthy human individuals. TCRdb's copy holds only in-frame clones and misses some; the assay was immunoSEQ multiplex PCR. This table has some 2 million clones, 85% to 95% appearing once. Specimen: naive CD8+ T cells sorted from blood. These receptor sequences come from a man aged 18 to 29 in good health. Both conserved end residues are trimmed from each CDR3.

CDR3 protein: ASSLTLSSYNEQF
V gene: TRBV28
CDR3 length: 13
J gene: TRBJ2-1

CDR3 protein: ASSLGLAGAYEQY
V gene: TRBV4-1
CDR3 length: 13
J gene: TRBJ2-7

CDR3 protein: ASSLSTGGRYNEQF
V gene: TRBV5-6
CDR3 length: 14
J gene: TRBJ2-1

CDR3 protein: ASTPGTGGYNEQF
V gene: TRBV10-2
CDR3 length: 13
J gene: TRBJ2-1

CDR3 protein: ASSYSWTGEEAF
V gene: TRBV6-5
CDR3 length: 12
J gene: TRBJ1-1

CDR3 protein: AAGDYGYT
V gene: TRBV28
CDR3 length: 8
J gene: TRBJ1-2

CDR3 protein: ASSDDLYGHNEQF
V gene: TRBV6-4
CDR3 length: 13
J gene: TRBJ2-1

CDR3 protein: ASSFLAGKAGELF
V gene: TRBV27
CDR3 length: 13
J gene: TRBJ2-2

CDR3 protein: ASSETSDQPQH
V gene: TRBV6-1
CDR3 length: 11
J gene: TRBJ1-5

CDR3 protein: ASSPGEGASYNEQF
V gene: TRBV5-1
CDR3 length: 14
J gene: TRBJ2-1

CDR3 protein: ASSLSPTGTGGYT
V gene: TRBV27
CDR3 length: 13
J gene: TRBJ1-2

CDR3 protein: ASSYSGLAGDEQF
V gene: TRBV6-5
CDR3 length: 13
J gene: TRBJ2-1

CDR3 protein: ASSPGLDTEAF
V gene: TRBV6-1
CDR3 length: 11
J gene: TRBJ1-1

CDR3 protein: ASSFLGEQY
V gene: TRBV5-4
CDR3 length: 9
J gene: TRBJ2-7

CDR3 protein: ASSSPFRVPIDGYT
V gene: TRBV6-5
CDR3 length: 14
J gene: TRBJ1-2

CDR3 protein: ATSAGPASYEQY
V gene: TRBV6-5
CDR3 length: 12
J gene: TRBJ2-7

CDR3 protein: ASSGTGRDGYT
V gene: TRBV5-4
CDR3 length: 11
J gene: TRBJ1-2

CDR3 protein: ASSSPGTGTYGYT
V gene: TRBV6-5
CDR3 length: 13
J gene: TRBJ1-2

CDR3 protein: ASSPSFDTGELF
V gene: TRBV6-6
CDR3 length: 12
J gene: TRBJ2-2

CDR3 protein: ASSAWGGGENEQF
V gene: TRBV2
CDR3 length: 13
J gene: TRBJ2-1

CDR3 protein: ASSIATGGYYEQY
V gene: TRBV19
CDR3 length: 13
J gene: TRBJ2-7

CDR3 protein: ASSFGGPYNEQF
V gene: TRBV28
CDR3 length: 12
J gene: TRBJ2-1

CDR3 protein: SVEGWGLAGYTDTQY
V gene: TRBV29-1
CDR3 length: 15
J gene: TRBJ2-3

CDR3 protein: ASSLDRSSYNEQF
V gene: TRBV5-4
CDR3 length: 13
J gene: TRBJ2-1

CDR3 protein: ASSLEGFTTYNEQF
V gene: TRBV11-3
CDR3 length: 14
J gene: TRBJ2-1

CDR3 protein: ASSLGLGDLLHGYT
V gene: TRBV13
CDR3 length: 14
J gene: TRBJ1-2

CDR3 protein: ASSVGTSGGQETQY
V gene: TRBV9
CDR3 length: 14
J gene: TRBJ2-5

CDR3 protein: ASGWTSGPYEQY
V gene: TRBV5-1
CDR3 length: 12
J gene: TRBJ2-7

CDR3 protein: ASSLDQGTYEQY
V gene: TRBV5-1
CDR3 length: 12
J gene: TRBJ2-7

CDR3 protein: AWRRDTPYEQY
V gene: TRBV30
CDR3 length: 11
J gene: TRBJ2-7

CDR3 protein: ASSPHTGFRDIQY
V gene: TRBV27
CDR3 length: 13
J gene: TRBJ2-4

CDR3 protein: ASSQAGPSGLMGEQF
V gene: TRBV4-3
CDR3 length: 15
J gene: TRBJ2-1

CDR3 protein: ASSYSEGLEQY
V gene: TRBV6-5
CDR3 length: 11
J gene: TRBJ2-7

CDR3 protein: ASSFTENQPQH
V gene: TRBV27
CDR3 length: 11
J gene: TRBJ1-5

CDR3 protein: ASTSGTGGEKLF
V gene: TRBV27
CDR3 length: 12
J gene: TRBJ1-4

CDR3 protein: ASSSLTSFETQY
V gene: TRBV5-6
CDR3 length: 12
J gene: TRBJ2-5

CDR3 protein: ASSLFSLVEQY
V gene: TRBV5-6
CDR3 length: 11
J gene: TRBJ2-7

CDR3 protein: ASSLIAAEQF
V gene: TRBV7-9
CDR3 length: 10
J gene: TRBJ2-1

CDR3 protein: ASSPGGTSYNEQF
V gene: TRBV27
CDR3 length: 13
J gene: TRBJ2-1

CDR3 protein: ASSPGLGGGYT
V gene: TRBV5-5
CDR3 length: 11
J gene: TRBJ1-2

CDR3 protein: ASSLGTGTNYGYT
V gene: TRBV7-9
CDR3 length: 13
J gene: TRBJ1-2

CDR3 protein: ASRLRTSADYGYT
V gene: TRBV11-2
CDR3 length: 13
J gene: TRBJ1-2

CDR3 protein: ASSIMTGGHSNQPQH
V gene: TRBV19
CDR3 length: 15
J gene: TRBJ1-5

CDR3 protein: ASRTPGQNNEQF
V gene: TRBV19
CDR3 length: 12
J gene: TRBJ2-1

CDR3 protein: ASSGGQGGSPLH
V gene: TRBV9
CDR3 length: 12
J gene: TRBJ1-6

CDR3 protein: ASSLATGLYEQY
V gene: TRBV5-6
CDR3 length: 12
J gene: TRBJ2-7

CDR3 protein: ASLDRGEQY
V gene: TRBV27
CDR3 length: 9
J gene: TRBJ2-7

CDR3 protein: ASSMQGEGQPQH
V gene: TRBV27
CDR3 length: 12
J gene: TRBJ1-5